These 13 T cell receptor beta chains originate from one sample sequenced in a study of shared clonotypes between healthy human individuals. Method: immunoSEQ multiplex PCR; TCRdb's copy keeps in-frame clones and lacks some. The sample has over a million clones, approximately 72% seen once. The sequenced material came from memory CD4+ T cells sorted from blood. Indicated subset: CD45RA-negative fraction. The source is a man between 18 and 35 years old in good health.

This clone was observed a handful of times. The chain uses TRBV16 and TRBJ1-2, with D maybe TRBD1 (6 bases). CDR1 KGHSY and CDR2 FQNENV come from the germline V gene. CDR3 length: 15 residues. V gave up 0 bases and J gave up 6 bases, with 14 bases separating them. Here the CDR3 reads CASSQSRQGMNGYTF. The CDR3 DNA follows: TGTGCCAGCAGCCAATCCAGGCAGGGGATGAATGGCTACACCTTC.

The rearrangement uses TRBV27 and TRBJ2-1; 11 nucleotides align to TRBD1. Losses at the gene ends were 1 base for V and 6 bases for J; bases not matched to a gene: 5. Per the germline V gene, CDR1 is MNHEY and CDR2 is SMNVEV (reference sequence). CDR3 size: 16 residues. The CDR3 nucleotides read TGTGCCAGCAGTTTATTGGGACAGGGGGGGATCAATGAGCAGTTCTTC. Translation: CASSLLGQGGINEQFF.

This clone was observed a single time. CDR3 in DNA: TGTGCCAGCAGCTTAAAGACAGGGTCCAACGAGCAGTACTTC. Its translation: CASSLKTGSNEQYF. The chain has TRBV5-6 and TRBJ2-7, with 7 bases aligning to TRBD1. This CDR3 contains 14 residues. Trimming took 2 bases from V and 5 from J; bases not matched to a gene: 7. Germline V gene lookup returns CDR1 SGHDT and CDR2 YYEEEE.

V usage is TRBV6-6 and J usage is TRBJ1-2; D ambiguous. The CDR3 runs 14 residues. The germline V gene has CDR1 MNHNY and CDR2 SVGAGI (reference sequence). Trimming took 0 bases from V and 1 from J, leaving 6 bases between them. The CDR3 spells CASSYSGVNYGYTF. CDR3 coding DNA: TGTGCCAGCAGTTACTCAGGCGTTAACTATGGCTACACCTTC.

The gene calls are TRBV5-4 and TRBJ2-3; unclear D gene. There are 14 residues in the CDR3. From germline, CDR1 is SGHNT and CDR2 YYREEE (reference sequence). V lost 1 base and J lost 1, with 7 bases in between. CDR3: CASSLMQGTDTQYF. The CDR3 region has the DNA TGTGCCAGCAGCTTGATGCAGGGCACAGATACGCAGTATTTT.

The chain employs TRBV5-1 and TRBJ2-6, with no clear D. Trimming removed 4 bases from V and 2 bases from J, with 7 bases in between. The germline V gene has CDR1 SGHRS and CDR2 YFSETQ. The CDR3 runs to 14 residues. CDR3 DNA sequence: TGCGCCAGCAGCCACCTCACTGGGGCCAACGTCCTGACTTTC. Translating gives CASSHLTGANVLTF.

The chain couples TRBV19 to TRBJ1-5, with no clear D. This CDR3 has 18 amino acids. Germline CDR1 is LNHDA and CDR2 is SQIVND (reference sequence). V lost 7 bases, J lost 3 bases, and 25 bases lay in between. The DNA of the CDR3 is TGTGCCAGTATCCATGAAGTCCGGGTCCGATTCGTCAATCAGCCCCAGCATTTT. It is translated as CASIHEVRVRFVNQPQHF.

The CDR3 bases are TGTGCCTGGAGTAGGGGGATGGGGGACAGTGTCGGGGAGCAGTACTTC. This codes for CAWSRGMGDSVGEQYF. The chain employs TRBV30 and TRBJ2-7, with 7 bases aligning to TRBD1. The V gene's germline CDR1 is GTSNPN and CDR2 SVGIG (reference sequence). Germline trimming cut 2 bases from V and 7 bases from J; bases unmatched to any gene: 17. CDR3 length equals 16 residues.

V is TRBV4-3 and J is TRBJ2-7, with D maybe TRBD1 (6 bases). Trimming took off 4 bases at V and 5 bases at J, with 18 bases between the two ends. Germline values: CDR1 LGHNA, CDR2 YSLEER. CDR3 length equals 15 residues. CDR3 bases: TGCGCCAGCAGCCTGGAGGACAGATCGAACCACGAGCAGTACTTC. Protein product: CASSLEDRSNHEQYF.

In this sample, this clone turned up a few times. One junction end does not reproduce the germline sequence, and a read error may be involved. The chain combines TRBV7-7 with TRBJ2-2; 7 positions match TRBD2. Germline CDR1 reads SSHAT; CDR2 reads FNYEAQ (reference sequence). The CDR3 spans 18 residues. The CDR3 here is CASSPLSPGTSVAGELFF. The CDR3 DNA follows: TGTGCTAGCAGCCCATTATCCCCTGGAACTAGCGTCGCCGGGGAGCTGTTTTTT.

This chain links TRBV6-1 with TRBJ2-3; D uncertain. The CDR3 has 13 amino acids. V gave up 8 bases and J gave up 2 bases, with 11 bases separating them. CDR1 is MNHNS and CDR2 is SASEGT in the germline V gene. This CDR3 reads CASGRLYTDTQYF. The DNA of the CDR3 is TGTGCCAGCGGGCGGTTGTACACAGATACGCAGTATTTT.

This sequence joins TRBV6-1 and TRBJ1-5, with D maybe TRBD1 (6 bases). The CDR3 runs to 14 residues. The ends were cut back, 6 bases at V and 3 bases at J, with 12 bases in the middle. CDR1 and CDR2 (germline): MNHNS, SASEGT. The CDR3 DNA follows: TGTGCCAGCAGGAGGGGGGGAGACAATCAGCCCCAGCATTTT. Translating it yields CASRRGGDNQPQHF.

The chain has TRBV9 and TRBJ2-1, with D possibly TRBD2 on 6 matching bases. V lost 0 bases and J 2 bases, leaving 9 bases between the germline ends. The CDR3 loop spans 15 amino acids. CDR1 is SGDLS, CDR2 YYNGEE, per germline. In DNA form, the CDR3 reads TGTGCCAGCAGCGTAGTGGAGGGAGCCTACAATGAGCAGTTCTTC. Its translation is CASSVVEGAYNEQFF. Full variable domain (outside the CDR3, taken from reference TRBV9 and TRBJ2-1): DSGVTQTPKHLITATGQRVTLRCSPRSGDLSVYWYQQSLDQGLQFLIQYYNGEERAKGNILERFSAQQFPDLHSELNLSSLELGDSALYFCASSVVEGAYNEQFFGPGTRLTVL.